This TCR beta chain was profiled in a study of CD8 T cell repertoires and HIV-1 epitope variants. Trimming cost V 1 base and J 0 bases, with 10 bases left between them. Germline V gene lookup returns CDR1 SNHLY and CDR2 FYNNEI. The CDR3 is 16 amino acids. Method: immunoSEQ multiplex PCR; TCRdb's copy keeps in-frame clones and lacks some. Of about 2,000 clones listed, around 71% were seen once; the top ten hold about 40%. Points on this clone: The antigen remains unidentified.

The sequenced sample consisted of cultured CD8+ T cells derived from PBMCs. The sequence came from a male donor with HIV. This chain joins TRBV2 and TRBJ1-5; D remains ambiguous. The chain's CDR3 is CASSEEESYSNQPQHF. CDR3 in DNA: TGTGCCAGCAGTGAAGAAGAATCGTATAGCAATCAGCCCCAGCATTTT.